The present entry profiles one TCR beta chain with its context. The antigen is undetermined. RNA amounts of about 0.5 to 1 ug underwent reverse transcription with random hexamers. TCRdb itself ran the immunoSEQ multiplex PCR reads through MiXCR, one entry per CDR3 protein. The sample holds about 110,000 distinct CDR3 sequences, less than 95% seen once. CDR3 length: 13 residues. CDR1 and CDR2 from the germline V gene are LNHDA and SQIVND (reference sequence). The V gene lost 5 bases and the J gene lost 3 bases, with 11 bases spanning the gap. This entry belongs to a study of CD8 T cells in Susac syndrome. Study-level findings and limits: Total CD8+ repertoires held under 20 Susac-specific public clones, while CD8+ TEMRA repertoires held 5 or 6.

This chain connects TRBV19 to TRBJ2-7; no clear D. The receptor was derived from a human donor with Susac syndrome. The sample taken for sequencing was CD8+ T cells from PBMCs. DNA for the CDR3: TGTGCCAGTAGTCCGGCGGACGGCTACGAGCAGTACTTC. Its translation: CASSPADGYEQYF.